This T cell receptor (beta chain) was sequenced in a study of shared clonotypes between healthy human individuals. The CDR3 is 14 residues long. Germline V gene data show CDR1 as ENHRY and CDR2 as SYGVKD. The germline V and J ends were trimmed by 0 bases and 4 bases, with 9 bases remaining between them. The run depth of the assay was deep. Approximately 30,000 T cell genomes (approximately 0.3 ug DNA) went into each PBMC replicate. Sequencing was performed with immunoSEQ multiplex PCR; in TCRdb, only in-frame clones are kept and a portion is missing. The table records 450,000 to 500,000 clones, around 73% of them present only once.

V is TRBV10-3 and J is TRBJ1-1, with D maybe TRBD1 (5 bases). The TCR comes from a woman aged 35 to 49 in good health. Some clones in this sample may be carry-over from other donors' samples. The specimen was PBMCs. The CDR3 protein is CAISESGGGTEAFF. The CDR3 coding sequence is TGTGCCATCAGTGAGTCTGGGGGTGGCACTGAAGCTTTCTTT.